A single sample gave rise to the 3 T cell receptor beta chains below, sequenced in a study of blood T cell repertoires in COVID-19. TCRdb's table, derived via immunoSEQ multiplex PCR, lists solely in-frame clones and lacks some. The profile shows approximately 140,000 clones, roughly 84% of them singletons. Sequenced material: PBMCs or T cells enriched from blood (not recorded which). These TCRs come from a woman aged 50 to 65 who had been exposed to COVID-19.

The J gene is TRBJ1-1, the V gene TRBV12-3 or TRBV12-4, with D possibly TRBD1 on 5 matching bases. The CDR3 is 13 residues long. V lost 3 bases to trimming and J lost 8 bases, with 13 bases between them. CDR3 DNA: TGTGCCAGCAGTTTGTGGACACCGCCCGAAGCTTTCTTT. Translating gives CASSLWTPPEAFF.

The chain couples TRBV2 to TRBJ2-2, with 12 bases lining up with TRBD2. The CDR3 is 17 residues long. Germline CDR1 is SNHLY and CDR2 is FYNNEI. The junction had 7 bases not matched to a gene; V was cut back by 6 bases and J by 2 bases. The DNA of the CDR3 is TGTGCCAGCAGGCCGGGACTAGCGGGCCGAAACACCGGGGAGCTGTTTTTT. It encodes CASRPGLAGRNTGELFF.

J is TRBJ2-1 and V is TRBV12-3 or TRBV12-4; D remains unclear. The ends were cut back, 1 base at V and 4 bases at J, with 5 bases in the middle. The CDR3 spans 13 residues. CDR3 bases: TGTGCCAGCAGTTTAGGGCTTTACAATGAGCAGTTCTTC. Amino acids: CASSLGLYNEQFF.